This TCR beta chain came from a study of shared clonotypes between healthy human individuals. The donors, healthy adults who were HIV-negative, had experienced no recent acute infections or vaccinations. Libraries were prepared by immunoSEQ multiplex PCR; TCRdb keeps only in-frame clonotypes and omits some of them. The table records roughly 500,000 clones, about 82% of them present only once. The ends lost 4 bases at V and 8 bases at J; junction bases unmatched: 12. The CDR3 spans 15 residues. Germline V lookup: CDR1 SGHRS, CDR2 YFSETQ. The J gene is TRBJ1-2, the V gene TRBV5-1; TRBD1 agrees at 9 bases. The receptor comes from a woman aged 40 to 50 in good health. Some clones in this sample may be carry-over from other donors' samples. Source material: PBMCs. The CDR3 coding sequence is TGCGCCAGCAGCGATCCGGGACAGGGTATGGCAGGCTACACCTTC. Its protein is CASSDPGQGMAGYTF.